Following are 18 T cell receptor beta chains from one sample sequenced in a study of blood T cell repertoires in COVID-19. Sequenced by immunoSEQ multiplex PCR; TCRdb stores in-frame clones only, minus some. The sample includes just under 150,000 clones, about nine tenths seen only once; the top ten take approximately 35%. Sequencing was carried out using peripheral blood. All receptors come from a man in his fifties or sixties who had recovered from COVID-19.

This clone showed up just once. V gene TRBV20-1 combines with J gene TRBJ1-1, with D perhaps TRBD1 (5 bases). V dropped 3 bases and J dropped 1 base, with 12 bases sitting between them. The CDR3 has 14 amino acids. From germline, CDR1 is DFQATT and CDR2 SNEGSKA (reference sequence). CDR3 in DNA: TGCAGTGCTAGTAAACGTAGGGGGAACACTGAAGCTTTCTTT. It encodes CSASKRRGNTEAFF.

The chain links TRBV4-1 to TRBJ1-1; D uncertain. The germline gives CDR1 MGHRA, CDR2 YSYEKL. V was clipped by 0 bases and J by 2 bases, with 7 bases between them. There are 14 residues in the CDR3. CDR3 in amino acids: CASSQERGNTEAFF. Written as DNA, the CDR3 is TGCGCCAGCAGCCAAGAACGGGGAAACACTGAAGCTTTCTTT.

The chain links TRBV19 to TRBJ1-1; no reliable D call. The length of the CDR3 is 14 residues. The V end lost 2 bases, the J end lost 1 base, and 8 bases lay between the germline ends. The germline V gene encodes CDR1 LNHDA and CDR2 SQIVND (reference sequence). CDR3 coding DNA: TGTGCCAGTAGTATAAGACCAGGGAACACTGAAGCTTTCTTT. It codes for CASSIRPGNTEAFF.

The V gene is TRBV10-1, the J gene TRBJ2-7; 7 nucleotides align to TRBD1. This CDR3 has 15 amino acids. Germline V gene lookup returns CDR1 WNHNN and CDR2 SYGVQD (reference sequence). V dropped 1 base and J dropped 7; count of bases not matched to a gene: 10. In nucleotides, the CDR3 is TGCGCCAGCAGTGAGTATTGGACAGGCCCAAGTGAGCAGTACTTC. This sequence encodes CASSEYWTGPSEQYF.

This chain links TRBV10-3 with TRBJ1-5; D remains unclear. The CDR3 loop spans 15 amino acids. Germline CDR1 ENHRY, CDR2 SYGVKD. V was trimmed by 10 bases and J by 0 bases, leaving 16 bases between them. The CDR3 sequence is CATENGGFSNQPQHF. As DNA, the CDR3 is TGTGCCACCGAAAATGGCGGATTTAGCAATCAGCCCCAGCATTTT.

V and J are TRBV15 and TRBJ2-2; TRBD1 matches at 7 bases. J gave up 5 bases and V 5 bases, and 11 bases lay outside the gene matches. Germline loops: CDR1 LNHNV, CDR2 YYDKDF (reference sequence). CDR3 size: 16 residues. CDR3 nucleotide sequence: TGTGCCACCAGCCCCCGGACAGGCTCAGGGACCGGGGAGCTGTTTTTT. Its protein is CATSPRTGSGTGELFF.

The V call is TRBV19, the J call TRBJ1-6; no clear D gene. Trimming removed 4 bases from V and 7 bases from J, with 5 bases in between. Germline CDR1 LNHDA, CDR2 SQIVND (reference sequence). There are 12 residues in the CDR3. DNA for the CDR3: TGTGCCAGTAGTAACCGGAATTCACCCCTCCACTTT. This codes for CASSNRNSPLHF.

The chain joins TRBV7-8 to TRBJ1-1, with TRBD1 as a possible D gene (6 bases). Germline CDR1 SGHVS, CDR2 FQNEAQ. The CDR3 loop spans 12 amino acids. V dropped 7 bases and J dropped 4 bases, with 10 bases sitting between them. The CDR3 DNA is TGTGCCAGCAAGGGAGGGGGCACTGAAGCTTTCTTT. It is translated as CASKGGGTEAFF. The complete variable domain, with remaining parts taken from reference TRBV7-8 and TRBJ1-1, reads GAGVSQSPRYKVAKRGQDVALRCDPISGHVSLFWYQQALGQGPEFLTYFQNEAQLDKSGLPSDRFFAERPEGSVSTLKIQRTQQEDSAVYLCASKGGGTEAFFGQGTRLTVV.

The chain combines TRBV6-5 with TRBJ2-7; D is possibly TRBD1 (6 bases). CDR3 length: 14 amino acids. Germline lookup yields CDR1 MNHEY and CDR2 SVGAGI. V was shortened by 6 bases and J by 2 bases, with 14 bases between the two germline ends. The CDR3 spells CASRPQGEPYEQYF. The DNA of the CDR3 is TGTGCCAGCAGGCCACAGGGTGAACCCTACGAGCAGTACTTC.

The genes are TRBV10-3 and TRBJ2-2, with D tentatively TRBD1 (6 bases). Germline CDR1 and CDR2: ENHRY and SYGVKD. The germline V and J ends were trimmed by 8 bases and 0 bases, with 10 bases remaining between them. The CDR3 has 14 residues. CDR3 nucleotide sequence: TGTGCCATCCCGGGACAAGCGAACACCGGGGAGCTGTTTTTT. Protein product: CAIPGQANTGELFF.

The genes are TRBV2 and TRBJ2-7; D is possibly TRBD1 (6 bases). V lost 6 bases to trimming and J lost 2 bases, with 11 bases between them. CDR3 size: 13 residues. The germline CDR1 and CDR2 sequences are SNHLY and FYNNEI. CDR3: CASRSWTAYEQYF. The DNA of the CDR3 is TGTGCCAGCAGGTCGTGGACAGCCTACGAGCAGTACTTC.

The rearrangement links TRBV5-4 to TRBJ2-2; 8 bases agree with TRBD2. Germline CDR1 reads SGHNT; CDR2 reads YYREEE (reference sequence). The junction had 6 bases not matched to a gene; V was cut back by 3 bases and J by 2 bases. There are 16 residues in the CDR3. CDR3 residues: CASSSPSGGNTGELFF. CDR3 in DNA: TGTGCCAGCAGCTCCCCCAGCGGGGGTAACACCGGGGAGCTGTTTTTT.

This clone has only a few counts. The chain combines TRBV19 with TRBJ1-5, with D perhaps matching TRBD1 (6 bases). Trimming took off 4 bases at V and 2 bases at J, with 21 bases between the two ends. This CDR3 is 18 amino acids long. Germline V gene sequence: CDR1 LNHDA, CDR2 SQIVND (reference sequence). This CDR3 is CASSKQGIIGNGNQPQHF. CDR3 in DNA: TGTGCCAGTAGTAAGCAGGGGATAATCGGTAACGGCAATCAGCCCCAGCATTTT.

The chain carries TRBV4-3 and TRBJ1-4; 7 bases fit TRBD1. Germline V CDR1 and CDR2: LGHNA, YSLEER. The CDR3 is 19 amino acids. Unmatched junction bases numbered 13, after V lost 0 bases and J lost 3 bases. CDR3 sequence: CASSQDLLLGQASNEKLFF. As DNA, the CDR3 is TGCGCCAGCAGCCAAGACTTACTTCTTGGACAGGCCTCTAATGAAAAACTGTTTTTT.

The chain is built from TRBV11-2 and TRBJ2-7; 9 nucleotides match TRBD1. Germline V gene lookup returns CDR1 SGHAT and CDR2 FQNNGV. J was trimmed by 4 bases and V by 5 bases; bases with no gene match: 9. This CDR3 comprises 15 residues. DNA of the CDR3: TGTGCCAGCAGCCCTACAGGGGGCGCATCATACGAGCAGTACTTC. Protein sequence: CASSPTGGASYEQYF.

This clone was picked up one time. The chain carries TRBV6-5 and TRBJ1-6; D uncertain. Trimming pared 6 bases from V and 5 bases from J, leaving 11 bases between. Germline V gives CDR1 MNHEY, CDR2 SVGAGI. This CDR3 region has 14 residues. CDR3 DNA: TGTGCCAGCAGGCAGTTTTTTAATAATTCACCCCTCCACTTT. Encoded protein: CASRQFFNNSPLHF.

The chain employs TRBV2 and TRBJ1-1; 7 bases are a match to TRBD1. Germline V CDR1 and CDR2: SNHLY, FYNNEI. This CDR3 is built from 13 residues. After removal of 6 bases from V and 11 bases from J, the junction contained 12 bases not matched to a gene. The CDR3 spells CASRADREDVAFF. The CDR3 nucleotides read TGTGCCAGCAGGGCAGACAGGGAAGATGTGGCTTTCTTT.

J is TRBJ2-2 and V is TRBV7-5; no check of the table's D call, TRBD2, against the DNA was made. TRBV7-5 is a listed pseudogene. CDR3 length: 17 residues. In nucleotides, the CDR3 is TGTGCCAGAAGCCATCCCCCTAGCGGGGGGCTGGGAGGGGAGCTGTTTTTT. This sequence encodes CARSHPPSGGLGGELFF.